This T cell receptor beta chain is drawn from a study of blood T cell repertoires in COVID-19. The wider study: PBMCs, B-cell-depleted T cells, or T cells were the source of the cDNA or gDNA that made up the material.

Only a few counts were recorded for this clone. Per the authors' pipeline: Cell counts per sample came from amplifying reference gene primers. The protocol was immunoSEQ multiplex PCR, while the TCRdb copy is restricted to in-frame clones and leaves out a portion. That table supplies the V and J calls and clone size; D and trimming were determined from the DNA. The sample holds approximately 240,000 clones, 70% to 90% seen once. V gave up 2 bases and J gave up 3 bases; unmatched junction bases: 8. Germline V lookup: CDR1 MNHNY, CDR2 SVGAGI (reference sequence). The CDR3 length is 16 residues. The specimen was peripheral blood. The TCR comes from a woman in her forties who had recovered from COVID-19. This sequence joins TRBV6-6 and TRBJ1-2, with 8 bases matching TRBD1. The CDR3 loop reads CASSYTGDRRYYGYTF. Here the CDR3 DNA reads TGTGCCAGCAGTTACACGGGGGACAGGAGGTACTATGGCTACACCTTC.